Listed below are T cell receptor beta chains from one sample, sequenced in a study of graft-versus-host responses after intestinal transplantation. TCRdb's table, derived via immunoSEQ multiplex PCR, lists solely in-frame clones and lacks some. This sample has 12,000 or so clones; over 90% occur once, and the top ten carry 20% to 25%. Here the sequenced sample was PBMCs, taken about 110 days after intestinal transplant. These receptors originate from a human patient who received an intestinal transplant, so some T cells may come from the graft donor. CDR3s include the opening cysteine and the closing phenylalanine or tryptophan. The D gene is left open where the match is weak. Clone size is shown for a subset of rows, as once, few, many or a class of expanded clone.

J,size,D,V,DNA,CDR3
TRBJ1-1,NA,NA,TRBV19,TGTGCCAGTAGTATAGACGGGTTGGTAGAAGCTTTCTTT,CASSIDGLVEAFF
TRBJ2-1,NA,NA,TRBV7-9,TGTGCCAGCAGCCAATCCCGGGAACAGTTCCCCTACAATGAGCAGTTCTTC,CASSQSREQFPYNEQFF
TRBJ1-1,NA,NA,TRBV29-1,TGCAGCGTTGAAGTTCCGGGACAGAACACTGAAGCTTTCTTT,CSVEVPGQNTEAFF
TRBJ2-1,few,NA,TRBV6-5,TGTGCCAGCAGTTACAGTTCCTGGGGACTGGATGAGCAGTTCTTC,CASSYSSWGLDEQFF
TRBJ2-1,NA,TRBD2,TRBV9,TGTGCCAGCAGCGCCCCACTAGCGGGAGTCGCCCAAAGGATTGAGCAGTTCTTC,CASSAPLAGVAQRIEQFF
TRBJ2-1,NA,TRBD2,TRBV7-9,TGTGCCAGCAGCTCGCCGGCTAGCGGGCGATTGAATGAGCAGTTCTTC,CASSSPASGRLNEQFF
TRBJ2-1,NA,NA,TRBV30,TGTGCCTGGACCATAACCACCGCTAGCGAGTTGTTCTTC,CAWTITTASELFF
TRBJ1-2,NA,NA,TRBV6-1,TGTGCCAGCAGTGAACAGGCGCAGGGCGGCTACACCTTC,CASSEQAQGGYTF
TRBJ2-7,NA,NA,TRBV5-6,TGTGCCAGCAGCTTGAGGCAGGGGAGGTACGAGCAGTACTTC,CASSLRQGRYEQYF
TRBJ2-7,NA,NA,TRBV27,TGTGCCAGCAGTTTAACGTGGACCCGAGAGAGGGCCTACGAGCAGTACTTC,CASSLTWTRERAYEQYF
TRBJ1-5,once,TRBD1,TRBV7-6,TGTGCCAGCAGCTTACACCTCGCCCGGGACAGGGGAAGCAATCAGCCCCAGCATTTT,CASSLHLARDRGSNQPQHF
TRBJ2-7,NA,TRBD2,TRBV7-9,TGTGCCAGCACGCCGGGACTAGCGGGAGACGAGCAGTACTTC,CASTPGLAGDEQYF
TRBJ2-3,NA,NA,TRBV6-5,TGTGCCAGCAGGGGGGCAGATACGCAGTATTTT,CASRGADTQYF
TRBJ2-2,NA,TRBD2,TRBV10-1,TGCGCCAGCAGCCAGACGACTAGCGGGAGCGGTAGCACCGGGGAGCTGTTTTTT,CASSQTTSGSGSTGELFF
TRBJ2-1,once,TRBD2,TRBV7-9,TGTGCCAGCAGCTTAGGGCTAGCGGGCGATGAGCAGTTCTTC,CASSLGLAGDEQFF
TRBJ2-1,NA,TRBD1,TRBV23-1,TGCGCCAGCAGTCAATCGAACGCCGTGACAGGGCTGTTCTTC,CASSQSNAVTGLFF
TRBJ2-2,NA,NA,TRBV7-5,TGTGCCAGCAGCTCGACCGGGACGACCCACACCGGGGAGCTGTTTTTT,CASSSTGTTHTGELFF
TRBJ2-2,NA,NA,TRBV11-2,TGTGCCAGCAGTATGGAGTCCGGGGAGCTGTTTTTT,CASSMESGELFF
TRBJ1-4,NA,NA,TRBV5-1,TGCGCCAGCAGCTTTTACCCCATTAGGGAGGTTAATGAAAAACTGTTTTTT,CASSFYPIREVNEKLFF
TRBJ2-1,NA,NA,TRBV10-3,TGCGCCAGTGTAGCGGAGCTCTACAATGAGCAGTTCTTC,CASVAELYNEQFF
TRBJ2-1,once,TRBD2,TRBV27,TGTGCCATCGACTTCGGACTAGCGGGGAACGGGGACTACAATGAGCAGTTCTTC,CAIDFGLAGNGDYNEQFF
TRBJ2-7,NA,TRBD2,TRBV11-3,TGTGCCAGCAGCCGGGCCCTAGCGGGGTTTTCCTACGAGCAGTACTTC,CASSRALAGFSYEQYF
TRBJ1-1,NA,TRBD1,TRBV28,TGTGCCAGCAGAATGGACAGGGTGGACACTGAAGCTTTCTTT,CASRMDRVDTEAFF
TRBJ2-1,NA,NA,TRBV7-9,TGTGCCAGCAGCTTATACAGCGGATCCTACAATGAGCAGTTCTTC,CASSLYSGSYNEQFF
TRBJ2-1,NA,TRBD2,TRBV4-1,TGCGCCAGCAGCCAAGGGGTAGCTCTAGCGGGAGGGTTCGGCGAGCAGTTCTTC,CASSQGVALAGGFGEQFF
TRBJ2-1,NA,TRBD2,TRBV9,TGTGCCAGCAGCGAAGTAGCGGGAGTACGGCACAATGAGCAGTTCTTC,CASSEVAGVRHNEQFF
TRBJ1-5,NA,NA,TRBV18,TGTGCCAGCTCACCGAATCTCGAAAATCAGCCCCAGCATTTT,CASSPNLENQPQHF
TRBJ1-2,NA,NA,TRBV4-3,TGCGCCAGCAGCCCGGAGGGAAGACGTCGAAAGACCTATGGCTACACCTTC,CASSPEGRRRKTYGYTF
TRBJ2-1,NA,NA,TRBV7-6,TGTGCCAGCAGCTTAGGTATCTCGCGAGGGTCCGGGTACAATGAGCAGTTCTTC,CASSLGISRGSGYNEQFF
TRBJ2-1,NA,TRBD2,TRBV4-1,TGCGCCAGCAGCCAAGATTTTAGGACTAGTGGGATGAATGAGCAGTTCTTC,CASSQDFRTSGMNEQFF
TRBJ1-3,NA,NA,TRBV5-4,TGTGCCAGCAGCTTGGGTAACCTCTACTCTGGAAACACCATATATTTT,CASSLGNLYSGNTIYF
TRBJ2-1,NA,NA,TRBV28,TGTGCCAGCGTGGCGGGAAGTGGTGTCAATGAGCAGTTCTTC,CASVAGSGVNEQFF
TRBJ1-1,NA,NA,TRBV4-1,TGCGCCAGCAGCCACAGGGTTTCGGACACTGAAGCTTTCTTT,CASSHRVSDTEAFF
TRBJ1-1,NA,TRBD1,TRBV11-2,TGTGCCAGCAGCCGGTACAGGGGAGGGGACACTGAAGCTTTCTTT,CASSRYRGGDTEAFF
TRBJ2-7,NA,NA,TRBV5-8,TGTGCCAGCAGCTTGGACTCTTCCCTCCTCTCCTACGAGCAGTACTTC,CASSLDSSLLSYEQYF